Listed below are T cell receptor beta chains from one sample, sequenced in a study of cytomegalovirus exposure and HLA in healthy donors. Here immunoSEQ multiplex PCR was the method, and the copy in TCRdb shows in-frame clones only, minus some. Of roughly 180,000 clones listed, around nine tenths were seen once; the top ten hold about 7.7%. Source material: PBMCs. These receptors were collected from a man in his thirties or forties in good health and CMV-seropositive. The CDR3 runs from the conserved cysteine through the conserved F or W. D genes are given only for firm matches. Rows may omit the clone size; those that give it use once, few, many or a size class.

>NA|TRBJ2-1|NA|TRBV11-3
TGTGCCAGCAGCTTACGGGGGGCCACCTACAATGAGCAGTTCTTC
CASSLRGATYNEQFF
>few|TRBJ2-3|TRBD1|TRBV29-1
TGCAGCGGAGACGATATCGGGACAGGGGGCGTCACAGATACGCAGTATTTT
CSGDDIGTGGVTDTQYF
>NA|TRBJ2-7|NA|TRBV30
TGTGCCTGGAGTGTATCTGGGGCCCCCTACGAGCAGTACTTC
CAWSVSGAPYEQYF
>NA|TRBJ2-2|TRBD1|TRBV29-1
TGCAGCGTTTCCCAGGGGGTGGACACCGGGGAGCTGTTTTTT
CSVSQGVDTGELFF
>NA|TRBJ1-3|NA|TRBV7-9
TGTGCCAGCAGCTGGAGGGACCAGGATCGCTCTGGAAACACCATATATTTT
CASSWRDQDRSGNTIYF
>NA|TRBJ2-3|NA|TRBV7-2
TGTGCCAGCAGCTCCCCCCCGAAAGATACGCAGTATTTT
CASSSPPKDTQYF
>NA|TRBJ1-2|NA|TRBV9
TGTGCCAGCAGCGAAGGACAGCCTAGGGACTATGGCTACACCTTC
CASSEGQPRDYGYTF
>NA|TRBJ2-7|NA|TRBV7-3
TGTGCCAGCAGCTTAGGCGGGCCTACTTACGAGCAGTACTTC
CASSLGGPTYEQYF
>NA|TRBJ2-7|NA|TRBV6-6
TGTGCCAGCAGCCCCCCGGAGGCCTTCTCCTACGAGCAGTACTTC
CASSPPEAFSYEQYF
>few|TRBJ1-1|NA|TRBV6-5
TGTGCCAGCAGTGAAAGGCTAGAGAACACTGAAGCTTTCTTT
CASSERLENTEAFF
>NA|TRBJ1-4|NA|TRBV5-1
TGCGCCAGCAGCGTCGGGACGGCTAATGAAAAACTGTTTTTT
CASSVGTANEKLFF
>once|TRBJ1-6|TRBD1|TRBV6-5
TGTGCCAGCAGCCTAACGACAGGGTCGATCTCACCCCTCCACTTT
CASSLTTGSISPLHF
>NA|TRBJ2-3|NA|TRBV27
TGTGCCAGCAACAGCTTTCGGTATTCTAGCACAGATACGCAGTATTTT
CASNSFRYSSTDTQYF
>NA|TRBJ2-1|NA|TRBV19
TGTGCCAGTAGTATCCGGGACGGGGATACGGATGAGCAGTTCTTC
CASSIRDGDTDEQFF
>NA|TRBJ2-1|TRBD1|TRBV27
TGTGCCAGCACCACCCTCGGCGGACAGGGGTACAATGAGCAGTTCTTC
CASTTLGGQGYNEQFF
>NA|TRBJ2-4|NA|TRBV5-1
TGCGCCAGCAGCTTGGTATGGGAAGCCAAAAACATTCAGTACTTC
CASSLVWEAKNIQYF
>few|TRBJ1-4|TRBD1|TRBV5-4
TGTGCCAGCAGCTTGGTCGGGACAGGGGACGAAAAACTGTTTTTT
CASSLVGTGDEKLFF
>NA|TRBJ2-2|TRBD1|TRBV27
TGTGCCAGCAGTTTAACTACAACAGGGGGCCACGGGGAGCTGTTTTTT
CASSLTTTGGHGELFF
>NA|TRBJ2-2|NA|TRBV19
TGTGCCAGTAGCGATCCCTTTTCGGAGGGAATACACACCGGGGAGCTGTTTTTT
CASSDPFSEGIHTGELFF
>NA|TRBJ2-7|TRBD2|TRBV4-1
TGCGCCAGCAGCCGTAGCGGGAGTGAGGGATACGAGCAGTACTTC
CASSRSGSEGYEQYF
>once|TRBJ1-1|NA|TRBV5-1
TGCGCCAGCAGCTTGGGGGCAGGAAATACTGAAGCTTTCTTT
CASSLGAGNTEAFF
>NA|TRBJ2-5|TRBD1|TRBV28
TGTGCCAGCAGGATTGGGACAGGGGTGGCCGAGACCCAGTACTTC
CASRIGTGVAETQYF
>NA|TRBJ2-7|NA|TRBV9
TGTGCCAGCAGCGCCTCATCCGGACTTGAGCAGTACTTC
CASSASSGLEQYF
>NA|TRBJ2-1|NA|TRBV28
TGTGCCAGCAGACCAGGGGGGGGTGAGCAGTTCTTC
CASRPGGGEQFF
>NA|TRBJ2-7|TRBD1|TRBV18
TGTGCCAGCTCACCACCATGGGACAGCTACGAGCAGTACTTC
CASSPPWDSYEQYF